One sample yielded the 16 T cell receptor beta chains listed below, sequenced in a study of blood T cell repertoires in COVID-19 (dated by TCRdb to 2018 to 2021). The library was made by the immunoSEQ multiplex PCR assay. In its TCRdb copy, this immuneACCESS table keeps in-frame sequences only and misses some clones. Where compared with another copy, unresolved V genes explain less than half of these, and the others have no known cause. Present in this sample are some 46,000 clones, 80% to 90% of which were seen just once. Almost 8% of the sample belongs to the ten largest clones. The sample consisted of peripheral blood. Every receptor here comes from a man between 50 and 59 years old with acute or convalescent COVID-19.

The genes are TRBV7-2 and TRBJ1-5; tentatively, D is TRBD1 (5 bases). V lost 6 bases and J lost 3, with 15 bases in between. Germline V gene data show CDR1 as SGHTA and CDR2 as FQGNSA. This CDR3 is 15 amino acids long. The CDR3 nucleotides are TGTGCCAGCAGACCCGACCAGGGCCCCAATCAGCCCCAGCATTTT. Translated: CASRPDQGPNQPQHF.

The chain employs TRBV3-1 (or the pseudogene TRBV3-2) and TRBJ2-1, with TRBD1 as a possible D gene (6 bases). V lost 1 base to trimming and J lost 12 bases, with 13 bases between them. This CDR3 is 13 amino acids long. Germline CDR1 LGHDT, CDR2 YNNKEL (reference sequence). The CDR3 DNA is TGTGCCAGCAGCCAAGCGACAGGACCGCGGCAGTTCTTC. The encoded protein is CASSQATGPRQFF.

V usage is TRBV27 and J usage is TRBJ1-5; TRBD1 might be the D (5 bases). The V gene lost 5 bases and the J gene lost 2 bases, with 25 bases spanning the gap. The germline V gene encodes CDR1 MNHEY and CDR2 SMNVEV (reference sequence). This CDR3 is built from 19 residues. The DNA of the CDR3 is TGTGCCAGCAGTCCCCTCTGGGACTACGAAGGGTATGGCAATCAGCCCCAGCATTTT. Translated: CASSPLWDYEGYGNQPQHF.

The CDR3 DNA is TGTGCCAGCAGTGGCCCGGGTTCCTACAATGAGCAGTTCTTC. Protein product: CASSGPGSYNEQFF. J is TRBJ2-1 and V is TRBV28; no definite D call. V was pared by 5 bases and J by 1 base, with 9 bases between. The germline CDR1 and CDR2 sequences are MDHEN and SYDVKM. The CDR3 length is 14 residues.

The chain recombines TRBV27 with TRBJ2-7; 7 positions agree with TRBD1. The CDR3 sequence is 14 residues long. Germline assignment: CDR1 MNHEY and CDR2 SMNVEV (reference sequence). J was trimmed by 3 bases and V by 6 bases; bases with no gene match: 8. The CDR3 here is CASSSTGSLYEQYF. In DNA, the CDR3 is TGTGCCAGCAGCTCGACAGGGAGCCTCTACGAGCAGTACTTC.

The chain combines TRBV9 with TRBJ2-5; the match to TRBD2 covers 8 bases. After removal of 4 bases from V and 5 bases from J, the junction contained 10 bases not matched to a gene. This CDR3 region has 15 residues. CDR1 and CDR2 (germline): SGDLS, YYNGEE. CDR3 nucleotides: TGTGCCAGCAGCCTGTCCGGGACTAGTGAGGAGACCCAGTACTTC. Translating gives CASSLSGTSEETQYF.

This rearrangement joins TRBV5-5 to TRBJ2-7; a possible D gene is TRBD2 (6 bases). The V and J ends lost 4 bases and 2 bases respectively, with 13 bases between them. Germline V gives CDR1 SGHKS, CDR2 YYEKEE (reference sequence). CDR3 length: 14 amino acids. CDR3 sequence: CASSILALTYEQYF. The DNA for the CDR3 is TGTGCCAGCAGCATCCTAGCGTTAACCTACGAGCAGTACTTC.

This clone has just one count. V usage is TRBV6-5 and J usage is TRBJ1-2; D call uncertain. The CDR3 is 14 amino acids. V lost 7 bases and J 4 bases, leaving 16 bases between the germline ends. Germline loops: CDR1 MNHEY, CDR2 SVGAGI. The DNA of the CDR3 is TGTGCCAGCACTGGCCGCGGAGGCGCCTATGGCTACACCTTC. Its protein is CASTGRGGAYGYTF.

The rearrangement links TRBV4-2 to TRBJ2-2; 10 bases match TRBD2. Germline V gene lookup returns CDR1 LGHNA and CDR2 YNFKEQ. Germline trimming cut 4 bases from V and 0 bases from J; bases unmatched to any gene: 8. There are 18 residues in the CDR3. The CDR3: CASSPPSGLAANTGELFF. CDR3 bases: TGTGCCAGCAGCCCCCCCAGCGGACTAGCGGCGAACACCGGGGAGCTGTTTTTT.

The rearrangement uses TRBV2 and TRBJ2-7; 7 bases align to TRBD1. The germline V gene encodes CDR1 SNHLY and CDR2 FYNNEI. V lost 6 bases and J lost 5; bases outside the gene matches: 7. The CDR3 contains 13 residues. The CDR3 loop is CASRPGQNNEQYF. CDR3 bases: TGTGCCAGCAGACCGGGACAGAACAACGAGCAGTACTTC.

This chain connects TRBV18 to TRBJ2-7; the D gene is possibly TRBD1 (5 bases). The V gene's germline CDR1 is KGHSH and CDR2 LQKENI. Trimming left V 5 bases short and J 2 bases short, with 13 bases between. The CDR3 has 14 residues. CDR3 nucleotides: TGTGCCAGCTCAAAGGCTCAGGGTCCCTACGAGCAGTACTTC. This translates into CASSKAQGPYEQYF.

CDR3 sequence: CASSLLGQGAVGELFF. DNA of the CDR3: TGCGCCAGCAGCTTACTAGGGCAGGGGGCTGTCGGGGAGCTGTTTTTT. This rearrangement joins TRBV5-1 to TRBJ2-2, with 8 nucleotides matching TRBD1. The junction had 10 bases not matched to a gene; V was cut back by 2 bases and J by 7 bases. The CDR3 is made up of 16 amino acids. Germline V CDR1 and CDR2: SGHRS, YFSETQ.

V is TRBV7-9 and J is TRBJ2-2; D is perhaps TRBD1 (5 bases). V was trimmed by 2 bases and J by 5 bases, leaving 9 bases between them. The CDR3 is made up of 14 amino acids. Germline V lookup: CDR1 SEHNR, CDR2 FQNEAQ (reference sequence). In nucleotides, the CDR3 is TGTGCCAGCAGCTTACCCAGGGCTACCGGGGAGCTGTTTTTT. It codes for CASSLPRATGELFF. The full variable domain, completed using reference TRBV7-9 and TRBJ2-2, is DTGVSQNPRHKITKRGQNVTFRCDPISEHNRLYWYRQTLGQGPEFLTYFQNEAQLEKSRLLSDRFSAERPKGSFSTLEIQRTEQGDSAMYLCASSLPRATGELFFGEGSRLTVL.

V gene TRBV24-1 combines with J gene TRBJ1-5; 8 bases match TRBD1. Germline assignment: CDR1 KGHDR and CDR2 SFDVKD. This CDR3 comprises 15 residues. V was pared by 7 bases and J by 2 bases, with 6 bases of the junction left unmatched. The CDR3 sequence is CATRGTGDGNQPQHF. In nucleotides, the CDR3 is TGTGCCACCAGGGGGACAGGAGATGGCAATCAGCCCCAGCATTTT.

The genes are TRBV13 and TRBJ2-5; possibly TRBD1 for D (6 bases). This CDR3 spans 15 amino acids. The V gene lost 5 bases and the J gene lost 2 bases, with 15 bases spanning the gap. CDR1 is PRHDT and CDR2 is FYEKMQ in the germline V gene (reference sequence). In DNA, the CDR3 is TGTGCCAGCAGCCAATGGGACGACAGGCAAGAGACCCAGTACTTC. Its protein is CASSQWDDRQETQYF.

The chain joins TRBV5-1 to TRBJ1-2; perhaps TRBD1 as D (6 bases). V shed 4 bases and J shed 3 bases, with 13 bases lying between them. The CDR3 extends over 14 amino acids. The V gene's germline CDR1 is SGHRS and CDR2 YFSETQ. CDR3 amino acids: CASSVSGEDYGYTF. The CDR3 nucleotides read TGCGCCAGCAGCGTTTCAGGGGAAGACTATGGCTACACCTTC.